The sequence of this T cell receptor beta chain was determined in a study of CD8+ T cells in alopecia areata. Isolated RNA was reverse transcribed into cDNA used as the sequencing template. Produced via immunoSEQ multiplex PCR; TCRdb's table is partial and in-frame only. The sample contains 61,000 or so clones, about 96% of which appear only once. Note on this clone: Its antigen is still unknown.

Broader study findings: In lesional scalp, particularly from alopecia totalis/universalis, clonality was higher than in normal scalp.

The CDR3 has 15 residues. The germline V and J ends were trimmed by 2 bases and 8 bases, with 14 bases remaining between them. The V gene's germline CDR1 is SGDLS and CDR2 YYNGEE. The chain links TRBV9 to TRBJ1-6; D remains unclear. This clonotype originated in a human donor with alopecia areata. The input for sequencing was CD8+ T cells sorted from blood, taken at week 0. For the CDR3, the DNA is TGTGCCAGCAGCGTGGCAGGAGCCTCTCATTCACCCCTCCACTTT. Translation: CASSVAGASHSPLHF.